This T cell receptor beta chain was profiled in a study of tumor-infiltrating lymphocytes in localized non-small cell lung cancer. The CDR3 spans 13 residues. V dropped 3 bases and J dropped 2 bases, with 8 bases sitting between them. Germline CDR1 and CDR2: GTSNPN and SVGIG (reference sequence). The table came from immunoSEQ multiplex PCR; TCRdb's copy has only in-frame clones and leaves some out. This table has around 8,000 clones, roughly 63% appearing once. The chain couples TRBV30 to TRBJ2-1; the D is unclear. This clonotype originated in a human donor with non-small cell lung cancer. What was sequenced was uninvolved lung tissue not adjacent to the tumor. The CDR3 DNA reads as TGTGCCTGGAGCGAAGTTCCCTACAATGAGCAGTTCTTC. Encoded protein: CAWSEVPYNEQFF.